This T cell receptor beta chain was documented in a study of cytomegalovirus exposure and HLA in healthy donors. Study in general: Researchers previously reported finding roughly 120 million unique TCR beta sequences from some 180 million T cells.

A multiplex PCR was run with 60 Vbeta primers and 13 Jbeta primers. This table comes from immunoSEQ multiplex PCR, and its TCRdb copy is limited to in-frame clones, with some not included. The sample records 130,000 or so clones, more than 60% being singletons. The CDR3 covers 13 residues. V lost 7 bases, J lost 2 bases, and 10 bases lay in between. Per germline, CDR1 MNHEY and CDR2 SMNVEV (reference sequence). The genes are TRBV27 and TRBJ2-3, with TRBD1 as a possible D gene (5 bases). The receptor's source is a man aged 18 to 29 in good health and CMV-seronegative. Material: PBMCs. CDR3 sequence: CASMGQLTDTQYF. The CDR3 bases are TGTGCCAGCATGGGGCAGCTCACAGATACGCAGTATTTT.